The clone carrying this T cell receptor beta chain has a count of ten or more. Its antigen remains unknown. The junction departs from germline at one end; a sequencing error may be responsible. The data belong to a study of breast tumors, draining lymph nodes, adjacent tissues. Germline-derived CDR1 and CDR2 are DFQATT and SNEGSKA (reference sequence). This CDR3 is built from 14 residues. Overall study results and limits: Tumor and nontumor repertoires were significantly more similar in luminal-like than in basal-like breast cancer. That most tumor T cells come from lymph nodes remained unproven. Tumor repertoires ranked between lymph nodes and nontumor tissue in diversity, with V and J gene preferences.

TCRdb re-called the multiplex PCR reads through MiXCR, storing one row per CDR3 protein. Of 60,000 to 65,000 distinct CDR3 sequences listed, approximately 57% are singletons. The sequencing sample was made of breast tumor tissue. The clonotype comes from a female donor with breast cancer. Some clones in this sample may be carry-over from other donors' samples. The chain recombines TRBV20-1 with TRBJ2-7; unclear D gene. This CDR3 is CSARDLNRRYEQYF. The CDR3 coding sequence is TGCAGTGCCAGAGACCTCAACCGTCGTTACGAGCAGTACTTC.